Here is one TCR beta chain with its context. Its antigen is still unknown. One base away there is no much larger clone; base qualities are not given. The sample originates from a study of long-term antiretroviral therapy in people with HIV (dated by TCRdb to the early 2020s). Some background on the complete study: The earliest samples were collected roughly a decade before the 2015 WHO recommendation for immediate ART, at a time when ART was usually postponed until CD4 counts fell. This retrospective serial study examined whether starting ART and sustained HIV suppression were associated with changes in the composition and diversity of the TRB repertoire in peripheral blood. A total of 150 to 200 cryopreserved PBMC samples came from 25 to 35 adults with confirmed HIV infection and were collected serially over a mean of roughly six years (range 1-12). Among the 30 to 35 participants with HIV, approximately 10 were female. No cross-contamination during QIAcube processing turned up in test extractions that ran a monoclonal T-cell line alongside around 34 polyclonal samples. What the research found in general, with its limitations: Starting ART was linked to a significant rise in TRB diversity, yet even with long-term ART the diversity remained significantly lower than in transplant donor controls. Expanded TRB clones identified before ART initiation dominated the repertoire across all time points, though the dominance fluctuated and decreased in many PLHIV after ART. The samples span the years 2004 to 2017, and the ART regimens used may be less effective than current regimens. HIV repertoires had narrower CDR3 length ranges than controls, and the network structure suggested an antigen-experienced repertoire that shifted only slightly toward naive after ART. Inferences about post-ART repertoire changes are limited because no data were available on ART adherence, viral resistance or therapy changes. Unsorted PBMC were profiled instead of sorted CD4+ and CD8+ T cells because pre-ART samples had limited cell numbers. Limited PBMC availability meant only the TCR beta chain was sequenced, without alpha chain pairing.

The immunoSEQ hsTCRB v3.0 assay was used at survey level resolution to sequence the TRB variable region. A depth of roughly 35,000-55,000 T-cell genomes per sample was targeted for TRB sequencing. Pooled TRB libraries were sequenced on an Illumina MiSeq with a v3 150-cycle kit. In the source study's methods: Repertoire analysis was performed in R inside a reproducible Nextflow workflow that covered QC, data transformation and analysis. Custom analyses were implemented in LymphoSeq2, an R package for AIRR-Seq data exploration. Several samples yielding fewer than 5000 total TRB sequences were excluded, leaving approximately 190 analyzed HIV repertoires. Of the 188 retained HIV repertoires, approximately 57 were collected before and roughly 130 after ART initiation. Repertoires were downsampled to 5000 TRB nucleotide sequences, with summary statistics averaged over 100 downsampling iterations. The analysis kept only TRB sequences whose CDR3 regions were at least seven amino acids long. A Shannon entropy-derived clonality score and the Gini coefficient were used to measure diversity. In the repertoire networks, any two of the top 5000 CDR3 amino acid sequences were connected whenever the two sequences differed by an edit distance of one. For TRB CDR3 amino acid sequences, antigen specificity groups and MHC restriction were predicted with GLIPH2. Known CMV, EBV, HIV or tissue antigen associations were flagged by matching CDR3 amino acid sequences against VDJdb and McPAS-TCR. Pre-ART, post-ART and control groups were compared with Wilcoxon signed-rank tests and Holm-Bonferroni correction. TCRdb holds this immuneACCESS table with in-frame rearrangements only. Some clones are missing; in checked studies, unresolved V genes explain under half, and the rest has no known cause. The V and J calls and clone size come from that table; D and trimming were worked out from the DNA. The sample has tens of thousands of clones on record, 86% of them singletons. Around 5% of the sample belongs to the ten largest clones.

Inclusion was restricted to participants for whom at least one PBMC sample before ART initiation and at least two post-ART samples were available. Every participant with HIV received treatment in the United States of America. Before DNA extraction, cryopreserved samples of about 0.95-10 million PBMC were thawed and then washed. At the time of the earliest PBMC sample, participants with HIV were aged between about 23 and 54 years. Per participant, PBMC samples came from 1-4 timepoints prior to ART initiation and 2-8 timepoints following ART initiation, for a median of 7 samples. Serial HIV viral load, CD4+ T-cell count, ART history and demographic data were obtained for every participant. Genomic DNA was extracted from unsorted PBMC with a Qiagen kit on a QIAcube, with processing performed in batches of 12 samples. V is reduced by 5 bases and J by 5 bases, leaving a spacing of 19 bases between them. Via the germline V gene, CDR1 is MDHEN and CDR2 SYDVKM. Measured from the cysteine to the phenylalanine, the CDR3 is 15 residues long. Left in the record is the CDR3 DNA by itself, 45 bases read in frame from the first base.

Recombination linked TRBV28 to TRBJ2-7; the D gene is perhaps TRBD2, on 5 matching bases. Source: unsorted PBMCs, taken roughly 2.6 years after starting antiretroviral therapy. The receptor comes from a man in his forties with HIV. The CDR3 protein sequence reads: CASSLTDHSGNEQYF. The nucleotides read TGTGCCAGCAGTCTAACGGACCACAGCGGTAACGAGCAGTACTTC.